The T cell receptor beta chain under discussion was sequenced for a study of OX40 agonist ivuxolimab in advanced cancers. In the study overall: Prior anti-PD-1, anti-PD-L1 or anti-CTLA-4 therapy did not bar entry, and around 39% had some.

Method: immunoSEQ multiplex PCR; TCRdb's copy keeps in-frame clones and lacks some. The sample consists of just under 65,000 clones, 65% to 85% of them appearing once. Regarding the study as a whole: Normalized T-cell clonal expansion was also low in a subset of nonresponders. Antigen targets of the expanded peripheral T cells went undetermined.

With respect to this clone: Its specificity is unknown.

Trimming cost V 1 base and J 4 bases; bases outside gene matches: 4. This CDR3 has 15 amino acids. Germline V gene lookup returns CDR1 SEHNR and CDR2 FQNEAQ (reference sequence). The chain carries TRBV7-9 and TRBJ1-1; 9 bases agree with TRBD1. The sequenced sample was CD4+ or CD8+ T cells sorted from blood, obtained in a trial of the OX40 agonist ivuxolimab. This TCR was sampled from an adult with an advanced solid tumor such as melanoma, head and neck, liver or kidney cancer. CDR3 DNA: TGTGCCAGCAGCTTAGGGGACAGGGCGGCCACTGAAGCTTTCTTT. Protein sequence: CASSLGDRAATEAFF.